The table lists the clone carrying this T cell receptor beta chain with many counts. Its antigen is currently unknown. The V and J ends lost 2 bases and 10 bases respectively, with 13 bases between them. CDR1 and CDR2 (germline): SGDLS, YYNGEE. The CDR3 loop spans 14 amino acids. Whole blood was used without fractionation, so all unsorted peripheral T cells were included. The sample comes from a study of HIV-infected patients and healthy controls. Whole-study results and caveats: Slight age and sex differences between study cohorts did not explain the diversity differences.

About 550 ng RNA was reverse transcribed with alpha and beta constant-region primers. Each of the alpha and beta chains got its own library through chain-specific third strand synthesis with indices. A 5' RACE adapter with a random hexamer and the SP2 primer site was joined to cDNA. TCRdb fed the 5' RACE reads into MiXCR, producing one record per CDR3 protein. The sample includes 15,000 to 20,000 distinct CDR3 sequences, roughly 8.9% of them seen just once. V and J are TRBV9 and TRBJ1-6; TRBD1 might be the D (5 bases). This sequence originates from an adult in good health. Sequencing was performed on blood. CDR3 residues: CASSVQGVSSPLHF. DNA of the CDR3: TGTGCCAGCAGCGTGCAGGGTGTATCCTCACCCCTCCACTTT.